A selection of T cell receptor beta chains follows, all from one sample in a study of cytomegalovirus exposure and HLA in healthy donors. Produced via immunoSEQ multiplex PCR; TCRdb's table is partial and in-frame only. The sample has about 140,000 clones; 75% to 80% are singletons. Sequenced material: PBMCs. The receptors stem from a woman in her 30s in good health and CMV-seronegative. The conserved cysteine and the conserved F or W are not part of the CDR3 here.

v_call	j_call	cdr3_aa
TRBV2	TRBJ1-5	ASSEERDQPQH
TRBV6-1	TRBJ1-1	ASRERLMNTEAF
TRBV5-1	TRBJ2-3	ASSSSPGQGVRLTDTQY
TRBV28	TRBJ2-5	ASSRDRLSETQY
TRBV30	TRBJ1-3	AWSVVPSSGNTIY
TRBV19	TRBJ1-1	ASSIGGQGDTEAF
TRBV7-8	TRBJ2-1	ASSPPRSNNEQF
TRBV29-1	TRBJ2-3	SVVPGQGGTDTQY
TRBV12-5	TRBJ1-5	ASGPTSYSNQPQH
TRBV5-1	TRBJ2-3	ASSLVSGTSGRTDTQY
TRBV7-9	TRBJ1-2	ASSLPGGQDPYGYT
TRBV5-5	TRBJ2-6	ASTWGGLLSGANVLT
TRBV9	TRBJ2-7	ASSVGLGEAYEQY
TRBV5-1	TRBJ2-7	ASNFGENEQY
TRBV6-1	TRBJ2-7	ASSEGGSYEQY
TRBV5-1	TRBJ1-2	ASSLDGAGPGYT
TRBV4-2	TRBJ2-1	ASSQEGGLYNEQF
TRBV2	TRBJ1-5	ASSLGQGGHQPQH
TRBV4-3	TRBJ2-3	ASSQGRGGREDTQY
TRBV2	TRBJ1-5	ASGQGAAGNQPQH
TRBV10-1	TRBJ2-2	ASSVATLNTGELF
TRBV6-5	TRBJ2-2	ASSSMDRGYGGELF
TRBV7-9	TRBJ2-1	ASSLLRGGYNEQF
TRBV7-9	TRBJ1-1	ASSSDRGLYTEAF
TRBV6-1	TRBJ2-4	ATAGGVLNIQY
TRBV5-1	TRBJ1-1	ASSLIIFVGQTNTEAF
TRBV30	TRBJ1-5	AWSGGLNQPQH
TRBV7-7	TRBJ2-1	ASSLARTELGNEQF